These 19 T cell receptor beta chains originate from one sample sequenced in a study of T cells in Graves' hyperthyroidism and ophthalmopathy. Regions amplified from RNA transcripts were the TCR beta CDR3 regions. The primer set for the first-round RT-PCR of the TCR CDR3 was HTBI. TCRdb ran MiXCR on the multiplex PCR reads and lists one entry per CDR3 protein. The sample includes about 370,000 distinct CDR3 sequences, approximately 16% of them seen just once. Sequences were obtained from blood. These receptors came from a woman in her sixties with Graves' ophthalmopathy.

This clonotype was observed at least ten times. The rearrangement links TRBV7-9 to TRBJ2-1; 9 bases agree with TRBD2. In germline, CDR1 is SEHNR, CDR2 FQNEAQ (reference sequence). The V gene end was trimmed by 2 bases and the J gene end by 7 bases; junction bases not matched to a gene: 9. The CDR3 sequence is 16 residues long. The CDR3 sequence is CASSLIAGVRSNEQFF. CDR3 DNA: TGTGCCAGCAGCTTAATAGCGGGAGTCCGGAGTAATGAGCAGTTCTTC. The entire variable domain, with the rest obtained from reference TRBV7-9 and TRBJ2-1, is as follows: DTGVSQNPRHKITKRGQNVTFRCDPISEHNRLYWYRQTLGQGPEFLTYFQNEAQLEKSRLLSDRFSAERPKGSFSTLEIQRTEQGDSAMYLCASSLIAGVRSNEQFFGPGTRLTVL.

The table lists this clonotype with a few counts. The chain uses TRBV24-1 and TRBJ2-1, with 10 nucleotides matching TRBD1. Trimming cost V 1 base and J 8 bases; bases outside gene matches: 4. The CDR3 spans 15 residues. The germline gives CDR1 KGHDR, CDR2 SFDVKD. The CDR3 reads CATSDFGTGVHEQFF. The CDR3 DNA reads as TGTGCCACCAGTGATTTTGGGACAGGGGTCCATGAGCAGTTCTTC.

Comment on this clonotype: One junction end disagrees with the germline gene, perhaps due to a read error. V usage is TRBV6-1 and J usage is TRBJ2-7; either TRBD1 or TRBD2 may fit D (5 bases each). The CDR3 is 14 amino acids. The germline V gene encodes CDR1 MNHNS and CDR2 SASEGT. For the CDR3, the DNA is TGCGCCAGCAGCCAAGATGACGGGGCTTACGAGCAGTACTTC. As protein: CASSQDDGAYEQYF.

The CDR3 DNA follows: TGTGCCAGCAACCTACAGGGGCCTACCTCTGGGGCCAACGTCCTGACTTTC. This gives the protein CASNLQGPTSGANVLTF. The chain recombines TRBV7-2 with TRBJ2-6; TRBD1 matches 7 bases. Germline values: CDR1 SGHTA, CDR2 FQGNSA. Trimming cost V 7 bases and J 0 bases; bases outside gene matches: 9. The CDR3 is 17 residues long. Combining the CDR3 with reference TRBV7-2 and TRBJ2-6 gives the whole variable domain GAGVSQSPSNKVTEKGKDVELRCDPISGHTALYWYRQSLGQGLEFLIYFQGNSAPDKSGLPSDRFSAERTGGSVSTLTIQRTQQEDSAVYLCASNLQGPTSGANVLTFGAGSRLTVL.

Ten or more counts support this clonotype. The rearrangement links TRBV28 to TRBJ2-3; TRBD1 matches 8 bases. The CDR3 covers 16 residues. Trimming took 5 bases from V and 4 from J; bases not matched to a gene: 11. CDR1 and CDR2 from the germline V gene are MDHEN and SYDVKM. The CDR3 is CASSTPDRALADTQYF. The CDR3, as DNA: TGTGCCAGCAGTACCCCGGACAGGGCCCTCGCAGATACGCAGTATTTT.

This clonotype was seen many times. The chain couples TRBV28 to TRBJ2-4; D gene unclear. Trimming took 6 bases from V and 3 from J, leaving 18 bases between them. CDR3 size: 16 residues. The germline gives CDR1 MDHEN, CDR2 SYDVKM. CDR3 coding DNA: TGTGCCAGCAGCACCGCGAGCGCTAAGGACAAAAACATTCAGTACTTC. It is translated as CASSTASAKDKNIQYF.

This clonotype was seen at least ten times. The chain is built from TRBV20-1 and TRBJ2-1; D perhaps matches TRBD2 (6 bases). V dropped 5 bases and J dropped 0 bases, with 14 bases sitting between them. CDR3 length equals 15 residues. Per the germline V gene, CDR1 is DFQATT and CDR2 is SNEGSKA (reference sequence). CDR3 sequence: CSAGDSRTSYNEQFF. The CDR3 DNA reads TGCAGTGCTGGGGACTCCCGAACCTCCTACAATGAGCAGTTCTTC.

As concerns this clonotype: A much larger clone sits a single nucleotide away, making a read error possible. The chain links TRBV28 to TRBJ1-2; the D gene is possibly TRBD1 (6 bases). The CDR3 length is 12 residues. Germline assignment: CDR1 MDHEN and CDR2 SYDVKM. Trimming stripped 6 bases from V and 7 bases from J, with 12 bases between. This CDR3 is CASRAWGLGYTF. CDR3 DNA sequence: TGTGCCAGCAGAGCCTGGGGGCTTGGCTACACCTTC.

This clonotype was detected many times. The chain couples TRBV2 to TRBJ1-5; no reliable D call. With 1 base removed from V and 0 bases from J, the gap between germline ends came to 7 bases. This CDR3 is built from 15 residues. The germline CDR1 and CDR2 sequences are SNHLY and FYNNEI. The CDR3 here is CASSEDSYSNQPQHF. DNA of the CDR3: TGTGCCAGCAGTGAAGATAGTTATAGCAATCAGCCCCAGCATTTT. Full variable domain (outside the CDR3, taken from reference TRBV2 and TRBJ1-5): EPEVTQTPSHQVTQMGQEVILRCVPISNHLYFYWYRQILGQKVEFLVSFYNNEISEKSEIFDDQFSVERPDGSNFTLKIRSTKLEDSAMYFCASSEDSYSNQPQHFGDGTRLSIL.

There are many counts of this clonotype. The rearrangement links TRBV10-3 to TRBJ2-1; 11 bases line up with TRBD1. V lost 2 bases, J lost 6 bases, and 3 bases stayed unmatched. Germline CDR1 reads ENHRY; CDR2 reads SYGVKD. This CDR3 contains 15 residues. The CDR3 DNA reads TGTGCCATCAGTGAGACCGGGACAGGGGGCAATGAGCAGTTCTTC. This sequence encodes CAISETGTGGNEQFF.

This clonotype came up a few times. V usage is TRBV6-1 and J usage is TRBJ1-1; D is undetermined. Trimming left V 3 bases short and J 7 bases short, with 9 bases between. The CDR3 loop spans 12 amino acids. Germline V gene data show CDR1 as MNHNS and CDR2 as SASEGT. The CDR3 coding sequence is TGTGCCAGCAGTGATCTAGGATTTGAAGCTTTCTTT. Residues: CASSDLGFEAFF.

At least ten counts were recorded for this clonotype. The chain carries TRBV12-3 or TRBV12-4 and TRBJ2-1, with TRBD1 matching 9 bases. CDR3 length: 15 residues. Germline trimming cut 6 bases from V and 2 bases from J; bases unmatched to any gene: 5. The CDR3: CASSPTGGAYNEQFF. The CDR3 DNA sequence: TGTGCCAGCAGCCCGACAGGGGGGGCCTACAATGAGCAGTTCTTC.

This clonotype was found many times. The V and J genes are TRBV7-9 and TRBJ2-2, with 14 positions matching TRBD2. Looked up from germline, CDR1 is SEHNR and CDR2 is FQNEAQ (reference sequence). V dropped 5 bases and J dropped 2; count of bases not matched to a gene: 4. The CDR3 length is 17 residues. The CDR3 sequence: CASSQTSGRDNTGELFF. The CDR3 DNA reads TGTGCCAGCAGCCAGACTAGCGGGAGGGATAACACCGGGGAGCTGTTTTTT.

V usage is TRBV12-3 or TRBV12-4 and J usage is TRBJ1-6; no reliable D call. The V gene lost 6 bases and the J gene lost 7 bases, with 16 bases spanning the gap. The CDR3 covers 15 residues. CDR3 residues: CASRPLVGENSPLHF. As DNA, the CDR3 is TGTGCCAGCAGACCCCTGGTTGGGGAAAATTCACCCCTCCACTTT.

This clonotype was detected a few times. The chain carries TRBV6-2 or TRBV6-3 and TRBJ2-7; D may correspond to TRBD1 or TRBD2 (5 bases each). Between the trimmed V and J ends, which lost 5 bases and 1 base, there was a span of 15 bases. The CDR3 totals 15 residues. Per the germline V gene, CDR1 is MNHEY and CDR2 is SVGEGT. The CDR3 loop is CASSPLRDGSYEQYF. The CDR3 bases are TGTGCCAGCAGTCCACTCCGGGACGGATCCTACGAGCAGTACTTC.

This clonotype appeared many times. The V gene is TRBV20-1, the J gene TRBJ2-7; tentative D call: TRBD1 (6 bases). V dropped 0 bases and J dropped 5 bases, with 17 bases sitting between them. This CDR3 has 15 residues. From germline, CDR1 is DFQATT and CDR2 SNEGSKA (reference sequence). The CDR3 nucleotides read TGCAGTGCTAGAGATCTTCTACAGGGCCGGGACGAGCAGTACTTC. Encoded protein: CSARDLLQGRDEQYF.

This clonotype was detected ten times or more. V usage is TRBV20-1 and J usage is TRBJ1-1, with D maybe TRBD1 (5 bases). Trimming removed 2 bases from V and 1 base from J, with 11 bases in between. Germline V gene sequence: CDR1 DFQATT, CDR2 SNEGSKA (reference sequence). This CDR3 spans 14 amino acids. CDR3 nucleotide sequence: TGCAGTGCTAGACCCTCAGGGAAGAACACTGAAGCTTTCTTT. It translates to CSARPSGKNTEAFF.

This clonotype has a count of ten or more. The rearrangement joins TRBV20-1 to TRBJ2-7; D remains unclear. The V and J ends lost 8 bases and 4 bases respectively, with 9 bases between them. In germline, CDR1 is DFQATT, CDR2 SNEGSKA (reference sequence). The CDR3 length is 10 residues. This CDR3 is CSPRSYEQYF. The CDR3, as DNA: TGCAGTCCGCGGAGTTACGAGCAGTACTTC.

This clonotype was counted ten times or more. V usage is TRBV18 and J usage is TRBJ2-1; D might be TRBD2 (6 bases). V was pared by 2 bases and J by 5 bases, with 16 bases between. Germline V gene lookup returns CDR1 KGHSH and CDR2 LQKENI. CDR3 length: 16 amino acids. The CDR3 DNA follows: TGTGCCAGCTCACCATACCGCCTCAGGGAGGACAATGAGCAGTTCTTC. As protein: CASSPYRLREDNEQFF.